These 7 T cell receptor beta chains were all obtained from the same sample, sequenced in a study of T cell repertoires in aging, cancer and after chemotherapy. TCR beta rearrangements were amplified from peripheral blood genomic DNA. Multiplex touch-down PCR with TRB-A/B primers amplified rearranged V-D-J TRB sequences. TCRdb re-analysed the multiplex PCR reads in MiXCR, keeping a single row per CDR3 protein. The sample comprises some 4,000 distinct CDR3 sequences, around 38% of which are singletons, and approximately 63% rests with the top ten. Sample: blood. All receptors come from a human donor with a solid tumor.

By share, this clonotype counts as medium-sized. This chain uses TRBV29-1 with TRBJ2-3; tentatively, D is TRBD1 or TRBD2 (6 bases each). Trimming pared 2 bases from V and 2 bases from J, leaving 11 bases between. The CDR3 is 14 amino acids. Per germline, CDR1 SQVTM and CDR2 ANQGSEA. The CDR3 DNA reads as TGCAGCGTTGAATCGGGGGCTATCACAGATACGCAGTATTTT. Translating gives CSVESGAITDTQYF.

J is TRBJ1-1 and V is TRBV7-2, with a possible D match to TRBD1 (5 bases). In germline, CDR1 is SGHTA, CDR2 FQGNSA. The CDR3 length is 15 residues. V lost 9 bases and J 1 base, leaving 18 bases between the germline ends. The CDR3 sequence: CARSPRQMRNTEAFF. DNA of the CDR3: TGTGCCAGAAGCCCCCGACAGATGCGGAACACTGAAGCTTTCTTT. The whole variable domain, filled in from reference TRBV7-2 and TRBJ1-1, reads GAGVSQSPSNKVTEKGKDVELRCDPISGHTALYWYRQSLGQGLEFLIYFQGNSAPDKSGLPSDRFSAERTGGSVSTLTIQRTQQEDSAVYLCARSPRQMRNTEAFFGQGTRLTVV.

The V and J genes are TRBV6-1 and TRBJ2-3, with D unclear. The ends were cut back, 7 bases at V and 0 bases at J, with 23 bases in the middle. Germline V gene data show CDR1 as MNHNS and CDR2 as SASEGT. This CDR3 contains 18 residues. CDR3 sequence reads: CASNNSHERRTSTDTQYF. Here the CDR3 DNA reads TGTGCCAGCAACAATTCCCACGAGAGGAGAACTAGCACAGATACGCAGTATTTT.

In this sample, this clonotype is medium-sized. This sequence joins TRBV30 and TRBJ1-2, with D possibly being TRBD1 (6 bases). The CDR3 loop spans 15 amino acids. Germline assignment: CDR1 GTSNPN and CDR2 SVGIG (reference sequence). V lost 4 bases and J 4 bases, leaving 19 bases between the germline ends. The CDR3 region is CAWNTGAGGGYGYTF. In DNA form, the CDR3 reads TGTGCCTGGAACACGGGGGCTGGGGGTGGCTATGGCTACACCTTC. Full variable domain (remainder filled in from reference TRBV30 and TRBJ1-2): SQTIHQWPATLVQPVGSPLSLECTVEGTSNPNLYWYRQAAGRGLQLLFYSVGIGQISSEVPQNLSASRPQDRQFILSSKKLLLSDSGFYLCAWNTGAGGGYGYTFGSGTRLTVV.

This clonotype was seen only a few times. This chain's CDR3 is CASMGQGAGEQYF. The CDR3 region has the DNA TGTGCCTCTATGGGTCAGGGGGCGGGAGAGCAGTACTTC. The chain links TRBV19 to TRBJ2-7, with TRBD1 identical over 8 bases. CDR1 and CDR2 from the germline V gene are LNHDA and SQIVND (reference sequence). There are 13 residues in the CDR3. J lost 7 bases, V lost 11 bases, and 13 bases had no gene match. Complete variable domain (other parts from reference TRBV19 and TRBJ2-7): DGGITQSPKYLFRKEGQNVTLSCEQNLNHDAMYWYRQDPGQGLRLIYYSQIVNDFQKGDIAEGYSVSREKKESFPLTVTSAQKNPTAFYLCASMGQGAGEQYFGPGTRLTVT.

The chain links TRBV27 to TRBJ2-7; TRBD2 agrees at 10 bases. The germline V gene has CDR1 MNHEY and CDR2 SMNVEV (reference sequence). Unmatched junction bases numbered 14, after V lost 5 bases and J lost 4 bases. This CDR3 region has 17 residues. CDR3 bases: TGTGCCAGCAGTAAATCAGGGGCTAGCGGGAGACTGTACGAGCAGTACTTC. Translated: CASSKSGASGRLYEQYF.

The chain combines TRBV6-5 with TRBJ2-2; 9 bases are shared with TRBD1. Germline values: CDR1 MNHEY, CDR2 SVGAGI. The CDR3 sequence is 16 residues long. The J segment lost 5 bases and the V segment lost 5 bases, leaving 9 bases of the junction unmatched. The CDR3 is CASSGSGTGRTGELFF. CDR3 coding DNA: TGTGCCAGCAGTGGCTCCGGGACAGGGCGAACCGGGGAGCTGTTTTTT.